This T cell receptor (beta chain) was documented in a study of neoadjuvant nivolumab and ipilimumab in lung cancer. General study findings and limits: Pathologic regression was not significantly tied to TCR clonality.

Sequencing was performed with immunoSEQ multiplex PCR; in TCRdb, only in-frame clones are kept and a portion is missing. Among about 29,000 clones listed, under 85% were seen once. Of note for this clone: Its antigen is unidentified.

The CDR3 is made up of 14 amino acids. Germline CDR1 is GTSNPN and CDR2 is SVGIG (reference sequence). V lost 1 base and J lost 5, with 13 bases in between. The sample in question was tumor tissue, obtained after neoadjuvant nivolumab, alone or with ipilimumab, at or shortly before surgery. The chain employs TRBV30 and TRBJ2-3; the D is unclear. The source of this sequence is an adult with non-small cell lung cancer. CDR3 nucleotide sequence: TGTGCCTGGAGTGAGCAGGTGTCGATAGATACGCAGTATTTT. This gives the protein CAWSEQVSIDTQYF.